This note documents a single T cell receptor beta chain sequence. Germline CDR1 and CDR2: GTSNPN and SVGIG (reference sequence). The length of the CDR3 is 13 residues. Trimming removed 4 bases at V and 1 base at J, with 10 bases between. The data are from a study of blood T cell repertoires in COVID-19. TCRdb's copy holds only in-frame clones and misses some; the assay was immunoSEQ multiplex PCR. The sample contains some 100,000 clones, about 89% of which appear only once. This chain links TRBV30 with TRBJ1-1; D uncertain. The sample was peripheral blood. This clonotype was obtained from a woman younger than 45 with acute or convalescent COVID-19. Written as DNA, the CDR3 is TGTGCCTGGACTAACGGGAGGAACACTGAAGCTTTCTTT. Protein sequence: CAWTNGRNTEAFF.